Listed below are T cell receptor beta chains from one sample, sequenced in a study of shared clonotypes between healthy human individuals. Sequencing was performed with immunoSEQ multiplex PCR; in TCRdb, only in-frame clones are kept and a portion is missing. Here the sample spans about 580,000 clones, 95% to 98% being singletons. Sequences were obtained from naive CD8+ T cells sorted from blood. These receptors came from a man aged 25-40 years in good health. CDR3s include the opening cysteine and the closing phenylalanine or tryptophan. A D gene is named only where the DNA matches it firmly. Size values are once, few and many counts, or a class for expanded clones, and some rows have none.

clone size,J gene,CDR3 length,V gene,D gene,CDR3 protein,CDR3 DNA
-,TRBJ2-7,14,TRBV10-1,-,CASSESISPYEQYF,TGCGCCAGCAGTGAGTCGATCTCTCCTTACGAGCAGTACTTC
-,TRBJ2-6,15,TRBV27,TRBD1,CASSHRGPGANVLTF,TGTGCCAGCAGCCACAGGGGGCCAGGGGCCAACGTCCTGACTTTC
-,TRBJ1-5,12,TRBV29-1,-,CSVEDRYQPQHF,TGCAGCGTTGAAGACAGGTATCAGCCCCAGCATTTT
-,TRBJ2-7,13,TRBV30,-,CAWSVLATYEQYF,TGTGCCTGGAGTGTACTAGCCACCTACGAGCAGTACTTC
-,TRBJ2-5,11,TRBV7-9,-,CASSLGAEPYF,TGTGCCAGCAGCTTAGGGGCAGAGCCGTACTTC
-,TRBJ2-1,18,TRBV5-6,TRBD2,CASSQGLAGPPSYNEQFF,TGTGCCAGCAGCCAGGGACTAGCGGGGCCCCCCTCCTACAATGAGCAGTTCTTC
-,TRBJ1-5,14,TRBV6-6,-,CASSYGDSNQPQHF,TGTGCCAGCAGTTACGGGGATAGCAATCAGCCCCAGCATTTT
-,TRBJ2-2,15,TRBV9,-,CASAQPWVDTGELFF,TGTGCCAGCGCCCAACCGTGGGTGGACACCGGGGAGCTGTTTTTT
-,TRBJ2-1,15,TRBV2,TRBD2,CASLEAGVFYSEQFF,TGTGCCAGCTTAGAGGCGGGAGTCTTCTACAGTGAGCAGTTCTTC
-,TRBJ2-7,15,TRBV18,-,CASSPVASDYYEQYF,TGTGCCAGCTCACCAGTGGCTAGCGATTACTACGAGCAGTACTTC
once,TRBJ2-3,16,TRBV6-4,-,CASSDSPAASTDTQYF,TGTGCCAGCAGTGACTCACCAGCAGCTAGCACAGATACGCAGTATTTT
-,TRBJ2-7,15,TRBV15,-,CATSSDGTSSYEQYF,TGTGCCACCAGCAGCGACGGGACATCCTCCTACGAGCAGTACTTC
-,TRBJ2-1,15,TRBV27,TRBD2,CASSALADPYNEQFF,TGTGCCAGCAGCGCCCTAGCGGACCCCTACAATGAGCAGTTCTTC
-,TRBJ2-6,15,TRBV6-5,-,CASSLTGTGANVLTF,TGTGCCAGCAGTTTGACGGGAACTGGGGCCAACGTCCTGACTTTC
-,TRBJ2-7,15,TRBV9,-,CASSAKSGPYYEQYF,TGTGCCAGCAGCGCCAAGTCAGGGCCTTACTACGAGCAGTACTTC
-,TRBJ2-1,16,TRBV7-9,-,CASSLVGLVVYNEQFF,TGTGCCAGCAGCTTAGTGGGACTCGTAGTCTACAATGAGCAGTTCTTC
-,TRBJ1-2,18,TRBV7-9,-,CASSLANPWESENYGYTF,TGTGCCAGCAGCTTAGCGAACCCTTGGGAATCCGAAAACTATGGCTACACCTTC
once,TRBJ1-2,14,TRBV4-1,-,CASSQVDRWNGYTF,TGCGCCAGCAGCCAAGTTGACAGGTGGAATGGCTACACCTTC
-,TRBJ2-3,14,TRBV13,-,CASSGSGERDTQYF,TGTGCCAGCAGCGGTAGCGGAGAGAGAGATACGCAGTATTTT
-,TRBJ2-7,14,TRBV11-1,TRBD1,CASSRDPGQHEQYF,TGTGCCAGCAGCCGGGATCCGGGACAGCACGAGCAGTACTTC
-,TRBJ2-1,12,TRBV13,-,CASSLGGNEQFF,TGTGCCAGCAGCTTAGGGGGAAATGAGCAGTTCTTC
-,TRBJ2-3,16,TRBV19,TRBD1,CASSPDDRANTDTQYF,TGTGCCAGTAGTCCCGATGACAGGGCGAACACAGATACGCAGTATTTT